This record covers a single T cell receptor (beta chain). Sequenced by immunoSEQ multiplex PCR; TCRdb stores in-frame clones only, minus some. This table holds 140,000 or so clones, approximately 91% found once. The length of the CDR3 is 16 residues. V lost 4 bases, J lost 1 base, and 8 bases stayed unmatched. Per the germline V gene, CDR1 is MNHNY and CDR2 is SVGAGI (reference sequence). The data were taken from a study of T cell responses to AZD1222 COVID-19 vaccine. The chain carries TRBV6-6 and TRBJ1-2; 8 positions agree with TRBD1. The receptor was isolated from an adult who received the AZD1222 COVID-19 vaccine. The sample consisted of peripheral blood, taken 28 days after the second AZD1222 dose. CDR3 loop: CASSSGQGPLNYGYTF. CDR3 DNA sequence: TGTGCCAGCAGTTCAGGACAGGGTCCCCTTAACTATGGCTACACCTTC.